The entry below describes one T cell receptor beta chain. This sample is part of a study of blood T cell repertoires in COVID-19. Study overall: T cells, B-cell-depleted T cells, or PBMCs provided the cDNA or gDNA that served as material.

Seattle's enrolled individuals joined amid active infection and were then monitored longitudinally. The germline gives CDR1 WSHSY, CDR2 SAAADI. The V segment lost 3 bases and the J segment 7 bases; nucleotides outside the gene matches: 12. The length of the CDR3 is 16 residues. Sequencing was performed with immunoSEQ multiplex PCR; in TCRdb, only in-frame clones are kept and a portion is missing. The repertoire holds approximately 530,000 clones, with roughly 91% as singletons. The genes are TRBV10-2 and TRBJ2-5, with 9 nucleotides matching TRBD1. The receptor comes from a woman aged 50 to 60 with COVID-19, enrolled during active disease. Sequenced material: peripheral blood. The CDR3 protein is CASSEVGQGPTGTQYF. CDR3 sequence (DNA): TGCGCCAGCAGTGAAGTGGGACAGGGCCCAACGGGGACCCAGTACTTC.